Sequencing of this TCR beta chain was carried out in a study of blood T cell repertoires in COVID-19. V was shortened by 6 bases and J by 6 bases, with 17 bases between the two germline ends. The CDR3 contains 15 residues. CDR1 and CDR2 from the germline V gene are LNHDA and SQIVND (reference sequence). Under the authors' procedure: Reference gene primer amplification yielded estimated nucleated cell counts. Libraries were prepared by immunoSEQ multiplex PCR; TCRdb keeps only in-frame clonotypes and omits some of them. That table is the source of V, J and clone size, and D and trimming were worked out from the DNA. The sample has about 220,000 clones, approximately 80% seen once. Cohort assignment relied on participant-reported clinical history.

The J gene is TRBJ1-4, the V gene TRBV19; perhaps TRBD1 as D (6 bases). This receptor was obtained from a woman between 35 and 50 years old with acute COVID-19. Material for sequencing was PBMCs or T cells enriched from blood (not recorded which). CDR3 loop: CASRSTRGDDEKLFF. For the CDR3, the DNA is TGTGCCAGTAGATCGACCAGGGGCGATGATGAAAAACTGTTTTTT.